These T cell receptor beta chains were read from a single sample in a study of lymphopenia after photon versus proton radiotherapy. This table comes from immunoSEQ multiplex PCR, and its TCRdb copy is limited to in-frame clones, with some not included. Among roughly 30,000 clones listed, 94% were seen once. Sequencing was performed on peripheral blood, taken from a patient treated with photon-based radiotherapy. The receptors originated from a woman aged 50 to 65 with cholangiocarcinoma. Both conserved end residues are part of each CDR3. D genes are given only for firm matches. Part of the rows lack a size; the others show once, few, many or a class for expanded clones.

TRBV14	TRBD2	TRBJ2-3	NA	CASSHNRLAGEPDTQYF	TGTGCCAGCAGCCACAATCGACTAGCGGGGGAGCCAGATACGCAGTATTTT
TRBV25-1	TRBD2	TRBJ2-1	NA	CASSGGLAGAYSYNEQFF	TGTGCCAGCAGTGGCGGACTAGCGGGAGCCTACTCCTACAATGAGCAGTTCTTC
TRBV19	TRBD1	TRBJ1-5	NA	CASKEKGQAVEPQHF	TGTGCCAGTAAGGAGAAGGGACAGGCTGTTGAGCCCCAGCATTTT
TRBV29-1	NA	TRBJ2-2	NA	CSALTDTGELFF	TGCAGCGCTCTCACTGACACCGGGGAGCTGTTTTTT
TRBV7-8	NA	TRBJ1-1	few	CASSLKQGTTAEAFF	TGTGCCAGCAGCTTGAAACAGGGTACGACGGCTGAAGCTTTCTTT
TRBV5-1	TRBD1	TRBJ1-1	NA	CASSYGQGMMNTEAFF	TGCGCCAGCAGCTACGGACAGGGGATGATGAACACTGAAGCTTTCTTT
TRBV7-9	NA	TRBJ2-7	NA	CASIPKSQEQYF	TGTGCCAGCATCCCCAAATCCCAGGAGCAGTACTTC
TRBV7-2	TRBD1	TRBJ1-5	once	CASSGGGWVGNQPQHF	TGTGCCAGCAGCGGAGGGGGCTGGGTAGGCAATCAGCCCCAGCATTTT
TRBV11-1	TRBD1	TRBJ1-1	once	CASSPGQGLNTEAFF	TGTGCCAGCAGCCCAGGACAGGGCTTGAACACTGAAGCTTTCTTT
TRBV7-9	NA	TRBJ2-7	NA	CASSSQADTEQYF	TGTGCCAGCAGCTCCCAAGCCGATACCGAGCAGTACTTC
TRBV20-1	NA	TRBJ1-2	once	CSARDLHGYTF	TGCAGTGCTAGAGATCTTCATGGCTACACCTTC
TRBV11-3	NA	TRBJ2-5	NA	CASSLGTALGETQYF	TGTGCCAGCAGCTTAGGGACCGCGCTCGGAGAGACCCAGTACTTC
TRBV7-9	TRBD2	TRBJ2-2	NA	CASSLRGGNTGELFF	TGTGCCAGCAGCCTACGGGGGGGCAACACCGGGGAGCTGTTTTTT
TRBV30	TRBD1	TRBJ1-5	NA	CAWSSGQLSNQPQHF	TGTGCCTGGAGCTCGGGACAGCTTAGCAATCAGCCCCAGCATTTT
TRBV7-2	NA	TRBJ1-1	NA	CASSSGQGALTEAFF	TGTGCCAGCAGCTCCGGACAAGGGGCCCTCACTGAAGCTTTCTTT
TRBV5-1	TRBD1	TRBJ1-4	NA	CASSPGQGALRTNEKLFF	TGCGCCAGCAGCCCTGGACAGGGGGCGTTAAGAACTAATGAAAAACTGTTTTTT
TRBV6-6	NA	TRBJ2-7	NA	CASSRHTSAYEQYF	TGTGCCAGCAGCCGTCACACATCGGCCTACGAGCAGTACTTC
TRBV6-5	NA	TRBJ2-4	once	CASSPGTVAKNIQYF	TGTGCCAGCAGCCCGGGGACGGTAGCCAAAAACATTCAGTACTTC
TRBV28	NA	TRBJ2-7	NA	CASSWSGYSSGTTQRVRSYEQYF	TGTGCCAGCAGTTGGTCCGGTTACTCCTCCGGGACCACACAACGGGTACGGTCCTACGAGCAGTACTTC
TRBV18	NA	TRBJ2-5	NA	CASSPPYRDETQYF	TGTGCCAGCTCACCGCCCTACAGGGATGAGACCCAGTACTTC
TRBV6-5	TRBD1	TRBJ1-2	NA	CASSRDRSNYGYTF	TGTGCCAGCAGTCGGGACAGGTCTAACTATGGCTACACCTTC
TRBV10-1	NA	TRBJ1-1	NA	CASSESNRAGTEAFF	TGCGCCAGCAGTGAGTCGAACAGGGCTGGCACTGAAGCTTTCTTT
TRBV9	NA	TRBJ1-1	NA	CASSPGNTEAFF	TGTGCCAGCTCTCCGGGAAACACTGAAGCTTTCTTT
TRBV19	TRBD1	TRBJ2-1	NA	CASSPRRDRYNEQFF	TGTGCCAGTAGTCCAAGAAGGGACAGATACAATGAGCAGTTCTTC
TRBV5-1	NA	TRBJ1-4	NA	CASSLGGQGSEKLFF	TGCGCCAGCAGCTTGGGTGGCCAGGGGAGTGAAAAACTGTTTTTT
TRBV18	NA	TRBJ1-2	NA	CASSPPGPGGADYGYTF	TGTGCCAGCTCACCACCGGGACCCGGGGGGGCCGACTATGGCTACACCTTC
TRBV6-1	NA	TRBJ1-2	NA	CASSHSPTLNYGYTF	TGTGCCAGCAGCCATAGCCCTACGCTTAACTATGGCTACACCTTC
TRBV4-1	NA	TRBJ2-1	NA	CASSRLFSSANEQFF	TGCGCCAGCAGCCGGCTCTTTAGCAGTGCCAATGAGCAGTTCTTC
TRBV19	NA	TRBJ1-3	NA	CADDGQYFSGNTIYF	TGTGCAGACGATGGACAGTATTTCTCTGGAAACACCATATATTTT
TRBV14	NA	TRBJ2-3	NA	CASSPRAGTDTQYF	TGTGCCAGCAGCCCGCGGGCAGGCACAGATACGCAGTATTTT
TRBV28	NA	TRBJ2-7	NA	CASSLRYEQYF	TGTGCCAGCAGTTTAAGGTACGAGCAGTACTTC
TRBV11-2	NA	TRBJ2-1	NA	CASRLYGGTANEQFF	TGTGCCAGCAGACTCTACGGGGGGACAGCCAATGAGCAGTTCTTC
TRBV5-4	NA	TRBJ2-2	NA	CASSTRTGTNGELFF	TGTGCCAGCAGCACCCGGACAGGGACTAACGGGGAGCTGTTTTTT
TRBV9	TRBD1	TRBJ1-2	NA	CASSIRTGEYGYTF	TGTGCCAGCAGTATCCGAACAGGGGAATATGGCTACACCTTC
TRBV18	NA	TRBJ1-2	NA	CASSPVAAGDLYGYTF	TGTGCCAGCTCACCCGTGGCAGCGGGAGATTTGTATGGCTACACCTTC
TRBV4-3	TRBD2	TRBJ2-3	NA	CASSQEVGGGAGGTQYF	TGCGCCAGCAGCCAAGAAGTAGGCGGGGGGGCCGGGGGTACGCAGTATTTT
TRBV4-3	NA	TRBJ1-4	NA	CASSQQGPTNEKLFF	TGCGCCAGCAGCCAACAGGGACCCACTAATGAAAAACTGTTTTTT
TRBV27	NA	TRBJ1-3	NA	CASSLRAGANSGNTIYF	TGTGCCAGCAGTTTAAGGGCAGGCGCTAACTCTGGAAACACCATATATTTT
TRBV9	TRBD2	TRBJ2-3	NA	CASSAAGSGGTRNTQYF	TGTGCCAGCAGCGCCGCGGGTAGCGGGGGGACGAGAAATACGCAGTATTTT
TRBV5-6	NA	TRBJ1-4	NA	CASSRGPEKLFF	TGTGCCAGCAGCCGGGGCCCAGAAAAACTGTTTTTT
TRBV23-1	NA	TRBJ2-7	NA	CASSPGPGGQYF	TGCGCCAGCAGTCCTGGACCCGGCGGGCAGTACTTC
TRBV10-3	NA	TRBJ1-5	NA	CAISPQGNQPQHF	TGTGCCATCAGTCCACAGGGAAATCAGCCCCAGCATTTT
TRBV6-5	NA	TRBJ1-1	NA	CASNFLGAGTEAFF	TGTGCCAGCAACTTTTTGGGCGCGGGCACTGAAGCTTTCTTT
TRBV5-1	TRBD2	TRBJ2-1	NA	CASSRPGLAGDLYNEQFF	TGCGCCAGCAGCCGGCCGGGACTAGCGGGGGACCTATACAATGAGCAGTTCTTC
TRBV6-6	NA	TRBJ2-1	few	CASSYTAESYNEQFF	TGTGCCAGCAGTTACACTGCGGAGTCCTACAATGAGCAGTTCTTC
TRBV6-1	NA	TRBJ1-2	NA	CASRQGIYGYTF	TGTGCCAGCAGGCAGGGCATCTATGGCTACACCTTC
TRBV5-6	TRBD1	TRBJ2-7	NA	CASSSQGVFSYEQYF	TGTGCCAGCAGTTCACAGGGGGTGTTCTCCTACGAGCAGTACTTC